The 27 T cell receptor beta chains below were found in one sample sequenced in a study of cytomegalovirus exposure and HLA in healthy donors. The primer mix had 60 Vbeta and 13 Jbeta primers. TCRdb's table, derived via immunoSEQ multiplex PCR, lists solely in-frame clones and lacks some. The sample yields about 120,000 clones, about 71% seen once. Input material: PBMCs. These receptor sequences come from a woman between 50 and 59 years old in good health and CMV-seronegative.

This clone was detected only once. The chain joins TRBV29-1 to TRBJ2-5; 7 bases are a match to TRBD1. From germline, CDR1 is SQVTM and CDR2 ANQGSEA. This CDR3 contains 14 residues. V lost 6 bases, J lost 6 bases, and 13 bases stayed unmatched. CDR3: CSVRNRGSSQTQYF. The CDR3 bases are TGCAGCGTGCGTAACAGGGGATCCTCACAGACCCAGTACTTC.

The chain recombines TRBV2 with TRBJ1-2, with D possibly being TRBD1 (5 bases). V dropped 1 base and J dropped 2 bases, with 11 bases sitting between them. The CDR3 is 15 amino acids. In germline, CDR1 is SNHLY, CDR2 FYNNEI. DNA of the CDR3: TGTGCCAGCAGTGAAGAGGGACTCCCGAACTATGGCTACACCTTC. This codes for CASSEEGLPNYGYTF.

The gene calls are TRBV10-3 and TRBJ2-7; the match to TRBD1 covers 10 bases. V was clipped by 10 bases and J by 7 bases; unmatched bases: 10. CDR3 length: 13 amino acids. CDR1 and CDR2 (germline): ENHRY, SYGVKD. CDR3 DNA: TGTGCCACCACCGGGACAGGGGTTGAAGAGCAGTACTTC. Translated: CATTGTGVEEQYF.

The CDR3 nucleotides are TGTGCCAGCTCACTACTAGCGGGAATGGAAGGTGAGCAGTTCTTC. Translating it yields CASSLLAGMEGEQFF. V and J are TRBV18 and TRBJ2-1; TRBD2 agrees at 10 bases. With 4 bases clipped from V and 9 bases from J, the junction kept 9 bases outside the gene matches. Germline-derived CDR1 and CDR2 are KGHSH and LQKENI. The CDR3 covers 15 residues.

The chain is built from TRBV6-1 and TRBJ1-4; TRBD1 agrees at 9 bases. CDR1 MNHNS and CDR2 SASEGT come from the germline V gene. V dropped 3 bases and J dropped 10; count of bases not matched to a gene: 6. The CDR3 runs to 14 residues. The CDR3 sequence: CASSEKGQGGKLFF. The CDR3, as DNA: TGTGCCAGCAGTGAGAAGGGACAGGGCGGAAAACTGTTTTTT.

Only a few counts were recorded for this clone. The chain carries TRBV27 and TRBJ2-3, with 10 positions matching TRBD2. The ends lost 5 bases at V and 5 bases at J; junction bases unmatched: 10. Germline CDR1 reads MNHEY; CDR2 reads SMNVEV (reference sequence). The CDR3 covers 16 residues. Here the CDR3 DNA reads TGTGCCAGCAGTAGAAAGCGGGAGGGCCTCTTAGATACGCAGTATTTT. It encodes CASSRKREGLLDTQYF.

This rearrangement joins TRBV5-1 to TRBJ2-7, with 9 nucleotides matching TRBD2. CDR1 and CDR2 from the germline V gene are SGHRS and YFSETQ. This CDR3 region has 14 residues. V was pared by 5 bases and J by 4 bases, with 7 bases of the junction left unmatched. In DNA form, the CDR3 reads TGCGCCAGCAGTCCCCTCGCGGGAGGGTACGAGCAGTACTTC. Its translation: CASSPLAGGYEQYF. Looking up the rest from reference TRBV5-1 and TRBJ2-7 gives the full variable domain: KAGVTQTPRYLIKTRGQQVTLSCSPISGHRSVSWYQQTPGQGLQFLFEYFSETQRNKGNFPGRFSGRQFSNSRSEMNVSTLELGDSALYLCASSPLAGGYEQYFGPGTRLTVT.

This clone appeared a few times. The rearrangement joins TRBV4-3 to TRBJ2-7; 9 bases are shared with TRBD2. V shed 2 bases, J shed 6 bases, and the junction held 8 bases outside the gene matches. The length of the CDR3 is 15 residues. CDR1 and CDR2 (germline): LGHNA, YSLEER. CDR3 DNA sequence: TGCGCCAGCAGCCAATCGGTGGTAGCGGGAGCCGAGCAGTACTTC. Translation: CASSQSVVAGAEQYF.

The rearrangement joins TRBV28 to TRBJ2-3, with D unresolved. The CDR3 has 13 residues. The germline CDR1 and CDR2 sequences are MDHEN and SYDVKM. Trimming removed 7 bases from V and 2 bases from J, with 10 bases in between. CDR3: CASKESLTDTQYF. The DNA for the CDR3 is TGTGCCAGCAAAGAGAGCCTCACAGATACGCAGTATTTT.

The chain links TRBV28 to TRBJ1-1; D gene ambiguous. CDR1 is MDHEN, CDR2 SYDVKM, per germline. The V end lost 0 bases, the J end lost 8 bases, and 4 bases lay between the germline ends. This CDR3 spans 11 amino acids. This CDR3 reads CASSLWREAFF. Written as DNA, the CDR3 is TGTGCCAGCAGTTTATGGAGGGAAGCTTTCTTT.

The rearrangement links TRBV5-4 to TRBJ1-2; 7 nucleotides line up with TRBD1. This CDR3 has 15 amino acids. Germline values: CDR1 SGHNT, CDR2 YYREEE (reference sequence). The V gene end was trimmed by 4 bases and the J gene end by 5 bases; junction bases not matched to a gene: 11. CDR3 residues: CASSTGTARVYGYTF. The DNA of the CDR3 is TGTGCCAGCAGCACCGGGACAGCACGAGTATATGGCTACACCTTC. Using reference TRBV5-4 and TRBJ1-2 for the parts outside the CDR3, the full variable domain is ETGVTQSPTHLIKTRGQQVTLRCSSQSGHNTVSWYQQALGQGPQFIFQYYREEENGRGNFPPRFSGLQFPNYSSELNVNALELDDSALYLCASSTGTARVYGYTFGSGTRLTVV.

The chain employs TRBV5-8 and TRBJ1-2; D remains unclear. This CDR3 spans 13 amino acids. The V and J ends lost 2 bases and 0 bases respectively, with 5 bases between them. The germline V gene encodes CDR1 SGHTS and CDR2 YDEGEE. The CDR3 loop is CASSFRANYGYTF. The CDR3 DNA reads as TGTGCCAGCAGCTTCCGAGCTAACTATGGCTACACCTTC.

The chain employs TRBV19 and TRBJ1-2; D is perhaps TRBD1 (6 bases). Germline CDR1 reads LNHDA; CDR2 reads SQIVND (reference sequence). V was trimmed by 4 bases and J by 8 bases, leaving 11 bases between them. This CDR3 has 12 residues. CDR3 loop: CASSTQGSGYTF. As DNA, the CDR3 is TGTGCCAGTAGTACACAGGGCTCCGGCTACACCTTC.

The rearrangement links TRBV21-1 to TRBJ1-1; TRBD1 was called by the table and not checked on the DNA. TRBV21-1 is described as a pseudogene. This CDR3 is 14 amino acids long. The CDR3 DNA reads TGTGCCAGCAGCACCTTACAGGGGGCGACTGAAGCTTTCTTT. Its translation is CASSTLQGATEAFF.

This clone has more than one count but fewer than ten. The gene calls are TRBV19 and TRBJ2-1; D may be TRBD1 (6 bases). The CDR3 consists of 12 residues. V was pared by 4 bases and J by 8 bases, with 9 bases between. CDR1 is LNHDA, CDR2 SQIVND, per germline (reference sequence). CDR3 sequence reads: CASSTSGDEQFF. DNA for the CDR3: TGTGCCAGTAGTACCTCAGGGGATGAGCAGTTCTTC.

This clone has more than one count but fewer than ten. V usage is TRBV28 and J usage is TRBJ2-5; possibly TRBD2 for D (5 bases). This CDR3 has 15 amino acids. Germline V lookup: CDR1 MDHEN, CDR2 SYDVKM. V gave up 8 bases and J gave up 11 bases, with 27 bases separating them. This chain's CDR3 is CASSGTGPAGMEQYF. The CDR3 DNA reads as TGTGCCAGCTCCGGTACGGGCCCGGCGGGTATGGAGCAGTACTTC.

This chain's CDR3 is CAWSADREQYF. CDR3 sequence (DNA): TGTGCCTGGAGCGCCGACAGGGAGCAGTACTTC. The rearrangement links TRBV30 to TRBJ2-7, with D possibly being TRBD1 (6 bases). Trimming left V 3 bases short and J 7 bases short, with 10 bases between. The CDR3 runs 11 residues. CDR1 is GTSNPN, CDR2 SVGIG, per germline (reference sequence).

J is TRBJ2-7 and V is TRBV28, with 10 positions matching TRBD2. Germline lookup yields CDR1 MDHEN and CDR2 SYDVKM. Trimming cost V 5 bases and J 4 bases; bases outside gene matches: 20. The CDR3 length is 19 residues. The CDR3 coding sequence is TGTGCCAGCAGTCCTTATCCAGCGGGAGGGCTTTCTCCCCGATACGAGCAGTACTTC. Translation gives CASSPYPAGGLSPRYEQYF.

Worth noting for this clone: The same CDR3 can be traced to other DNA sequences in this sample. V is TRBV28 and J is TRBJ2-7; D is undetermined. Looked up from germline, CDR1 is MDHEN and CDR2 is SYDVKM. V lost 6 bases and J 7 bases, leaving 16 bases between the germline ends. This CDR3 contains 13 residues. CDR3 sequence (DNA): TGTGCCAGCAGGTGGTCACTATACGGGGAGCAGTACTTC. Translation: CASRWSLYGEQYF.

The rearrangement links TRBV28 to TRBJ1-2, with TRBD1 matching over 7 bases. The germline gives CDR1 MDHEN, CDR2 SYDVKM. The CDR3 has 13 amino acids. V lost 1 base and J lost 4; bases outside the gene matches: 0. CDR3 region: CASSLSGGYGYTF. The CDR3 DNA reads as TGTGCCAGCAGTTTATCAGGGGGCTATGGCTACACCTTC.

The chain couples TRBV6-1 to TRBJ2-1; D possibly corresponds to TRBD2 (5 bases). CDR3 length equals 14 residues. Trimming shortened V by 6 bases and J by 5 bases, and 14 bases separated the two germline ends. In germline, CDR1 is MNHNS, CDR2 SASEGT. In DNA form, the CDR3 reads TGTGCCAGCAGGGTTTGGAGGTCGGACAATGAGCAGTTCTTC. Its translation: CASRVWRSDNEQFF.

The CDR3 sequence: CASSTGQGNTGELFF. In DNA form, the CDR3 reads TGTGCCAGCAGCACGGGACAGGGTAACACCGGGGAGCTGTTTTTT. This chain uses TRBV28 with TRBJ2-2, with 9 positions matching TRBD1. The CDR3 loop spans 15 amino acids. The germline V gene has CDR1 MDHEN and CDR2 SYDVKM. V shed 6 bases, J shed 2 bases, and the junction held 4 bases outside the gene matches.

The chain links TRBV27 to TRBJ2-1; D uncertain. The CDR3 spans 19 residues. CDR1 and CDR2 (germline): MNHEY, SMNVEV (reference sequence). Trimming took 3 bases from V and 0 from J, leaving 21 bases between them. The CDR3 protein is CASSFRTQPYYSSYNEQFF. As DNA, the CDR3 is TGTGCCAGCAGTTTCCGAACTCAACCGTACTATAGCTCCTACAATGAGCAGTTCTTC.

The chain combines TRBV9 with TRBJ2-3; TRBD1 agrees at 9 bases. The CDR3 contains 15 residues. CDR1 is SGDLS and CDR2 is YYNGEE in the germline V gene. Trimming cost V 5 bases and J 5 bases; bases outside gene matches: 9. The CDR3: CASRAGTGSGDTQYF. Here the CDR3 DNA reads TGTGCCAGCAGAGCTGGGACAGGGTCTGGAGATACGCAGTATTTT.

This clone was observed once. The chain uses TRBV29-1 and TRBJ2-3, with 7 bases aligning to TRBD1. Germline V gene sequence: CDR1 SQVTM, CDR2 ANQGSEA. The CDR3 is made up of 13 amino acids. The V and J ends lost 4 bases and 3 bases, in that order; junction bases with no gene match: 4. CDR3 protein: CSVGGTVTDTQYF. The CDR3 DNA sequence: TGCAGCGTTGGGGGGACAGTTACAGATACGCAGTATTTT.

The chain carries TRBV10-3 and TRBJ1-5; weak D call: TRBD1 (5 bases). CDR1 is ENHRY, CDR2 SYGVKD, per germline. This CDR3 has 13 residues. Trimming left V 11 bases short and J 3 bases short, with 14 bases between. DNA for the CDR3: TGTGCCTCGATAGCAGGGTACAATCAGCCCCAGCATTTT. It codes for CASIAGYNQPQHF.

This chain connects TRBV19 to TRBJ2-7; TRBD2 agrees at 9 bases. Unmatched junction bases numbered 8, after V lost 4 bases and J lost 4 bases. The CDR3 runs 15 residues. Germline V lookup: CDR1 LNHDA, CDR2 SQIVND (reference sequence). Here the CDR3 reads CASSSSGSVIYEQYF. CDR3 nucleotide sequence: TGTGCCAGTAGTAGTAGCGGGAGTGTTATTTACGAGCAGTACTTC.